The clone carrying this TCR beta chain has more than one count but fewer than ten. Its specificity is not known. The V segment lost 8 bases and the J segment 1 base; nucleotides outside the gene matches: 6. Per the germline V gene, CDR1 is LNHNV and CDR2 is YYDKDF (reference sequence). The CDR3 spans 15 residues. This sample was taken from a study of T-cell memory formation after mild COVID-19. Findings and caveats of the study: Memory cells collected pre-infection included some clones that later responded, suggesting cross-reactive memory joined. Clones that contracted clustered mainly in CM and EM if CD4+ and in EMRA if CD8+.

One entry per CDR3 protein results from TCRdb running MiXCR on the 5' RACE reads. The table has 350,000 to 450,000 distinct CDR3 sequences, approximately 29% seen once; the top ten hold about 14%. The receptor was isolated from an adult woman who had mild COVID-19 (a few samples of this study predate the infection). Cell type and time point are not known. The genes are TRBV15 and TRBJ2-1; 9 bases line up with TRBD2. Sequencing was performed on PBMCs or a T cell subset sorted from them (not recorded which). The CDR3 DNA follows: TGTGCCACCCAGCGGGAGGTGTCATCCTACAATGAGCAGTTCTTC. Its protein product is CATQREVSSYNEQFF.